Listed here is a single T cell receptor beta chain. Its antigen remains unknown. The CDR3 loop spans 17 amino acids. CDR1 is MGHDK, CDR2 SYGVNS, per germline. Trimming cost V 3 bases and J 4 bases; bases outside gene matches: 14. The source of the sample is a study of T-cell memory formation after mild COVID-19. Findings and caveats of the study: Clones that contracted from day 15 to 85 were balanced CD4/CD8, while later expanders leaned CD4+. Researchers report contracting CD4+ clones mostly in CM and EM, with CD8+ clones in EMRA. Prior to infection, memory already included some responding clones, suggesting cross-reactive memory joined.

Barcoded TCR alpha and TCR beta cDNA libraries with UMIs came from 5'RACE using constant-segment primers. Each CDR3 protein gets one entry after TCRdb re-called the 5' RACE reads with MiXCR. The repertoire has hundreds of thousands of distinct CDR3 sequences, 20% to 30% of them found once; the top ten carry under 15%. The genes are TRBV25-1 and TRBJ1-2, with 7 bases lining up with TRBD1. This TCR derives from an adult woman who had mild COVID-19 (a few samples of this study predate the infection). Cell type and time point are not known. Sequencing was performed on PBMCs or a T cell subset sorted from them (not recorded which). CDR3 DNA: TGTGCCAGCAGTGAGCAAACCGGGACAGCGATTACCTATGGCTACACCTTC. It yields the protein CASSEQTGTAITYGYTF.